The T cell receptor (beta chain) under discussion was sequenced for a study of blood T cells in healthy people across ages. General study points: Diversity was estimated from one million T cells, and these estimates were considered underestimates. Aged donors had fewer naive CD4+ cells and lower diversity than long-lived donors. TCR beta diversity correlated strongly with naive T cell percentage.

It was with a sample-barcoded 5' primer and a J-beta primer mix that a second PCR of roughly 6 to 12 cycles was run. TCRdb fed the 5' RACE reads into MiXCR, producing one record per CDR3 protein. The sample shows 890,000 or so distinct CDR3 sequences, around 62% of them seen only once. Total RNA extracted from each sample amounted to at least 5.5 micrograms. Germline loops: CDR1 SGHDT, CDR2 YYEEEE. The ends were cut back, 4 bases at V and 0 bases at J, with 13 bases in the middle. This CDR3 is built from 15 residues. Concerning this clonotype: Antigen: not known.

This chain uses TRBV5-6 with TRBJ1-1; D is perhaps TRBD1 (5 bases). The TCR was taken from a man aged 30 to 45 in good health. The sequencing sample was made of blood. The CDR3 reads CASSNLGTMNTEAFF. The CDR3 nucleotides read TGTGCCAGCAGCAACCTAGGGACCATGAACACTGAAGCTTTCTTT.